The following is a T cell receptor (beta chain) sequence with its context. Its matching antigen is unknown. The data originate from a study of T cell responses to AZD1222 COVID-19 vaccine. General study results and limits: Sampled repertoires all dated from after the peak T cell response.

The protocol was immunoSEQ multiplex PCR, while the TCRdb copy is restricted to in-frame clones and leaves out a portion. The profile shows some 130,000 clones, over 75% of them singletons. Trimming pared 7 bases from V and 3 bases from J, leaving 13 bases between. The CDR3 is 14 residues long. Germline V gives CDR1 MNHEY, CDR2 SVGAGI. This receptor was identified in an adult in good health. J is TRBJ1-5 and V is TRBV6-5; D is uncertain. Sequencing was performed on peripheral blood, taken on day 0 of MenACWY control vaccination. CDR3 region: CASMGLGYNQPQHF. The CDR3 DNA reads as TGTGCCAGCATGGGATTGGGTTACAATCAGCCCCAGCATTTT.